Listed below are T cell receptor beta chains from one sample, sequenced in a study of PD-1 blockade in classical Hodgkin lymphoma. Some clones are missing from TCRdb's copy, which holds only in-frame ones; the method was immunoSEQ multiplex PCR. This sample has some 38,000 clones, with over 65% found just once. The sequenced sample was peripheral blood mononuclear cells (PBMCs), obtained before the second cycle of nivolumab. The receptor set was obtained from a human donor with classical Hodgkin lymphoma. The CDR3 runs from the conserved cysteine through the conserved F or W. Fields, in order: J gene, D gene, clone size, V gene, CDR3 protein, CDR3 DNA. A D gene is named only where the DNA matches it firmly. Part of the rows lack a size; the others show once, few, many or a class for expanded clones.

J gene: TRBJ2-1; D gene: .; clone size: .; V gene: TRBV20-1; CDR3 protein: CSAIGNEQFF; CDR3 DNA: TGCAGTGCAATAGGGAATGAGCAGTTCTTC
J gene: TRBJ2-2; D gene: .; clone size: .; V gene: TRBV5-1; CDR3 protein: CASSSSSGTGELFF; CDR3 DNA: TGCGCCAGCAGCTCCTCCTCGGGCACCGGGGAGCTGTTTTTT
J gene: TRBJ2-7; D gene: .; clone size: .; V gene: TRBV11-3; CDR3 protein: CASSVSVKQSPYEQYF; CDR3 DNA: TGTGCCAGCAGCGTATCGGTGAAACAGAGCCCCTACGAGCAGTACTTC
J gene: TRBJ2-7; D gene: .; clone size: .; V gene: TRBV29-1; CDR3 protein: CSVKVGGYEQYF; CDR3 DNA: TGCAGCGTTAAAGTAGGCGGCTACGAGCAGTACTTC
J gene: TRBJ2-2; D gene: TRBD2; clone size: .; V gene: TRBV27; CDR3 protein: CASSLRRGVNTGELFF; CDR3 DNA: TGTGCCAGCAGTTTAAGGCGGGGGGTTAACACCGGGGAGCTGTTTTTT
J gene: TRBJ2-7; D gene: .; clone size: .; V gene: TRBV20-1; CDR3 protein: CSASGTEQYF; CDR3 DNA: TGCAGTGCTAGCGGTACAGAGCAGTACTTC
J gene: TRBJ2-1; D gene: TRBD1; clone size: few; V gene: TRBV29-1; CDR3 protein: CSSSLVRTGGDEQFF; CDR3 DNA: TGCAGCTCCTCCCTCGTCCGGACAGGGGGCGATGAGCAGTTCTTC
J gene: TRBJ2-7; D gene: TRBD2; clone size: .; V gene: TRBV7-9; CDR3 protein: CASSFGGALYEQYF; CDR3 DNA: TGTGCCAGCAGCTTCGGGGGGGCCCTCTACGAGCAGTACTTC
J gene: TRBJ1-5; D gene: TRBD1; clone size: .; V gene: TRBV9; CDR3 protein: CASSGGTGGPQPQHF; CDR3 DNA: TGTGCCAGCAGCGGAGGGACAGGCGGGCCTCAGCCCCAGCATTTT
J gene: TRBJ2-3; D gene: .; clone size: once; V gene: TRBV5-1; CDR3 protein: CASSLGTNLLWPDTQYF; CDR3 DNA: TGCGCCAGCAGCCTAGGGACCAACCTCCTTTGGCCAGATACGCAGTATTTT
J gene: TRBJ1-2; D gene: TRBD1; clone size: .; V gene: TRBV4-3; CDR3 protein: CASSQELGTEIYGYTF; CDR3 DNA: TGCGCCAGCAGCCAGGAACTCGGGACAGAAATCTATGGCTACACCTTC
J gene: TRBJ2-1; D gene: .; clone size: .; V gene: TRBV6-6; CDR3 protein: CASTPTGGRGNEQFF; CDR3 DNA: TGTGCCAGCACTCCAACGGGGGGCCGAGGCAATGAGCAGTTCTTC
J gene: TRBJ2-3; D gene: TRBD2; clone size: few; V gene: TRBV5-1; CDR3 protein: CASSVGPVRSGGADTQYF; CDR3 DNA: TGCGCCAGCAGCGTGGGCCCCGTGCGGAGCGGGGGGGCAGATACGCAGTATTTT
J gene: TRBJ1-4; D gene: .; clone size: .; V gene: TRBV7-9; CDR3 protein: CASSRGQGTTNEKLFF; CDR3 DNA: TGTGCCAGCAGCCGGGGGCAGGGAACAACTAATGAAAAACTGTTTTTT
J gene: TRBJ2-3; D gene: TRBD2; clone size: .; V gene: TRBV5-4; CDR3 protein: CASKGTSGGGTDTQYF; CDR3 DNA: TGTGCCAGCAAGGGGACTAGCGGGGGTGGAACAGATACGCAGTATTTT
J gene: TRBJ2-3; D gene: .; clone size: .; V gene: TRBV5-4; CDR3 protein: CASSYRGSDTQYF; CDR3 DNA: TGTGCCAGCAGCTATCGGGGATCAGATACGCAGTATTTT
J gene: TRBJ2-3; D gene: TRBD1; clone size: .; V gene: TRBV2; CDR3 protein: CASSRDRGPGDTQYF; CDR3 DNA: TGTGCCAGCAGCCGGGACAGGGGGCCCGGAGATACGCAGTATTTT
J gene: TRBJ2-5; D gene: .; clone size: .; V gene: TRBV18; CDR3 protein: CASSPGETQYF; CDR3 DNA: TGTGCCAGCTCACCAGGAGAGACCCAGTACTTC
J gene: TRBJ2-3; D gene: .; clone size: once; V gene: TRBV5-1; CDR3 protein: CASMKSGSGGTDTQYF; CDR3 DNA: TGCGCCAGCATGAAGAGCGGGTCTGGAGGCACAGATACGCAGTATTTT
J gene: TRBJ2-3; D gene: TRBD2; clone size: .; V gene: TRBV4-3; CDR3 protein: CASSKEGATGGPSDTQYF; CDR3 DNA: TGCGCCAGCAGCAAAGAAGGGGCAACGGGGGGGCCGTCAGATACGCAGTATTTT
J gene: TRBJ2-3; D gene: .; clone size: .; V gene: TRBV29-1; CDR3 protein: CSAGHTDTQYF; CDR3 DNA: TGCAGCGCTGGACACACAGATACGCAGTATTTT
J gene: TRBJ1-5; D gene: .; clone size: once; V gene: TRBV18; CDR3 protein: CASSPGQIKLSNQPQHF; CDR3 DNA: TGTGCCAGCTCACCAGGGCAGATTAAGCTAAGCAATCAGCCCCAGCATTTT
J gene: TRBJ1-1; D gene: TRBD1; clone size: .; V gene: TRBV6-4; CDR3 protein: CASSDQQGMNTEAFF; CDR3 DNA: TGTGCCAGCAGTGACCAACAGGGGATGAACACTGAAGCTTTCTTT
J gene: TRBJ2-7; D gene: .; clone size: .; V gene: TRBV6-5; CDR3 protein: CASDDRLRGEQYF; CDR3 DNA: TGTGCCAGCGACGATCGGTTGAGGGGCGAGCAGTACTTC
J gene: TRBJ1-3; D gene: .; clone size: once; V gene: TRBV9; CDR3 protein: CASSPDRFYSGNTIYF; CDR3 DNA: TGTGCCAGCAGCCCCGACAGGTTTTACTCTGGAAACACCATATATTTT
J gene: TRBJ2-3; D gene: .; clone size: .; V gene: TRBV9; CDR3 protein: CASSVNGGGDTQYF; CDR3 DNA: TGTGCCAGCAGCGTAAACGGGGGAGGAGATACGCAGTATTTT
J gene: TRBJ1-5; D gene: .; clone size: .; V gene: TRBV5-1; CDR3 protein: CASSLGFSNQPQHF; CDR3 DNA: TGCGCCAGCAGCCTAGGCTTTTCAAATCAGCCCCAGCATTTT
J gene: TRBJ2-7; D gene: .; clone size: .; V gene: TRBV7-2; CDR3 protein: CASSFSGREQYF; CDR3 DNA: TGTGCCAGCAGCTTCTCGGGGCGCGAGCAGTACTTC
J gene: TRBJ2-5; D gene: TRBD1; clone size: few; V gene: TRBV7-2; CDR3 protein: CASSTGTGAETQYF; CDR3 DNA: TGTGCCAGCAGCACCGGGACAGGGGCAGAGACCCAGTACTTC
J gene: TRBJ2-7; D gene: .; clone size: .; V gene: TRBV6-1; CDR3 protein: CASSSLAETYEQYF; CDR3 DNA: TGTGCCAGCAGTTCTCTCGCAGAGACCTACGAGCAGTACTTC
J gene: TRBJ1-3; D gene: TRBD1; clone size: .; V gene: TRBV30; CDR3 protein: CAWSRGGQFSGNTIYF; CDR3 DNA: TGTGCCTGGAGTCGAGGGGGACAGTTCTCTGGAAACACCATATATTTT
J gene: TRBJ2-2; D gene: .; clone size: .; V gene: TRBV14; CDR3 protein: CASSPGRRNTGELFF; CDR3 DNA: TGTGCCAGCAGCCCCGGACGGAGGAACACCGGGGAGCTGTTTTTT
J gene: TRBJ2-2; D gene: .; clone size: .; V gene: TRBV30; CDR3 protein: CAWSPGASTGELFF; CDR3 DNA: TGTGCCTGGAGTCCGGGGGCGTCCACCGGGGAGCTGTTTTTT
J gene: TRBJ2-5; D gene: .; clone size: .; V gene: TRBV11-2; CDR3 protein: CASSLEASETQYF; CDR3 DNA: TGTGCCAGCAGCTTAGAAGCCTCGGAGACCCAGTACTTC
J gene: TRBJ1-5; D gene: .; clone size: .; V gene: TRBV10-3; CDR3 protein: CAISVIGDQPQHF; CDR3 DNA: TGTGCCATCAGTGTTATAGGGGATCAGCCCCAGCATTTT
J gene: TRBJ1-1; D gene: .; clone size: .; V gene: TRBV7-3; CDR3 protein: CASSLQGTTEAFF; CDR3 DNA: TGTGCCAGCAGCTTACAGGGTACGACTGAAGCTTTCTTT
J gene: TRBJ2-3; D gene: TRBD2; clone size: .; V gene: TRBV5-4; CDR3 protein: CASSLAGGLTDTQYF; CDR3 DNA: TGTGCCAGCAGCTTAGCGGGGGGATTAACAGATACGCAGTATTTT
J gene: TRBJ2-7; D gene: .; clone size: .; V gene: TRBV10-2; CDR3 protein: CASSVQKLGLYEQYF; CDR3 DNA: TGCGCCAGCAGTGTCCAGAAACTGGGCCTCTACGAGCAGTACTTC
J gene: TRBJ1-2; D gene: .; clone size: few; V gene: TRBV6-5; CDR3 protein: CASRPYGQHYGYTF; CDR3 DNA: TGTGCCAGCAGGCCCTATGGGCAACACTATGGCTACACCTTC
J gene: TRBJ2-7; D gene: .; clone size: .; V gene: TRBV28; CDR3 protein: CASSFFKGGAQTVSEQYF; CDR3 DNA: TGTGCCAGCAGTTTCTTCAAGGGGGGGGCACAAACCGTCTCCGAGCAGTACTTC